This T cell receptor (beta chain) was captured in a study of OX40 agonist ivuxolimab in advanced cancers. Study summary: Patients were dosed intravenously with ivuxolimab at 0.01 to 10 mg/kg every 2 weeks. Partial responses were seen in three patients, one with hepatocellular carcinoma and two with cutaneous melanoma.

Samples of blood were obtained at baseline, on cycle 4 day 1, and on cycle 7 day 1. V shed 3 bases and J 4 bases; nucleotides not matched to a gene: 5. This CDR3 spans 15 amino acids. Germline V CDR1 and CDR2: SGHAT, FQNNGV. Sequencing was performed with immunoSEQ multiplex PCR; in TCRdb, only in-frame clones are kept and a portion is missing. This sample carries roughly 100,000 clones, about nine tenths of them seen once, and the ten largest clones take over 0.3%. Of note for this clone: The antigen is unknown.

Study-wide results and caveats: The average count of expanded clones was higher among CD8+ T cells than among CD4+.

Here the sequenced sample was CD4+ or CD8+ T cells sorted from blood, taken in a trial of the OX40 agonist ivuxolimab. This chain uses TRBV11-2 with TRBJ1-5; 8 bases map to TRBD1. This sequence was found in an adult with an advanced solid tumor such as melanoma, head and neck, liver or kidney cancer. This CDR3 is CASSFDRGFNQPQHF. DNA of the CDR3: TGTGCCAGCAGCTTTGACAGGGGCTTTAATCAGCCCCAGCATTTT.